Described below is a single T cell receptor beta chain sequence and its context. What it binds is unknown. Selected positively for CCR7 and CD45RO-negative, naive CD8 cells excluded terminally differentiated effector memory CD45RA+ cells. The length of the CDR3 is 14 residues. The germline V gene encodes CDR1 MNHNS and CDR2 SASEGT. Trimming took 1 base from V and 3 from J, leaving 10 bases between them. This record belongs to a study of shared clonotypes between healthy human individuals. About the research overall: Three CD4 naive, three CD4 memory, two CD8 naive and one CD8 memory plate were used per donor.

Study-wide results and limits: The donor pool, a small one, limited the genetic and exposure-history diversity represented.

TCRdb's table, derived via immunoSEQ multiplex PCR, lists solely in-frame clones and lacks some. The sample yields under 700,000 clones, 95% seen once. The sequence was obtained from a woman in her twenties or thirties in good health. Sequencing input: naive CD8+ T cells sorted from blood. V and J are TRBV6-1 and TRBJ2-7, with D possibly being TRBD2 (6 bases). The CDR3 protein is CASSEVGGLYEQYF. In nucleotides, the CDR3 is TGTGCCAGCAGTGAAGTGGGGGGTCTCTACGAGCAGTACTTC.